The clone carrying this T cell receptor (beta chain) is medium-sized (0.01 to 0.1%). TCRdb ran MiXCR on the RT-PCR reads and lists one entry per CDR3 protein. This sample yields some 1,900 distinct CDR3 sequences, of which 13% are seen a single time; roughly three fifths belongs to the top ten. The sample comes from a study of immune reconstitution after stem cell transplant in scleroderma. The CDR3 covers 14 residues. The germline V gene has CDR1 SGHRS and CDR2 YFSETQ. Trimming stripped 4 bases from V and 0 bases from J, with 10 bases between. This sequence was found in a female donor with systemic sclerosis. Sampling took place before or after autologous hematopoietic stem cell transplantation (not recorded which). The rearrangement links TRBV5-1 to TRBJ1-1; tentatively, D is TRBD1 (5 bases). CDR3 residues: CASSDGHLNTEAFF. CDR3 DNA sequence: TGCGCCAGCAGCGACGGACATCTGAACACTGAAGCTTTCTTT. The variable domain in full, with the rest retrieved from reference TRBV5-1 and TRBJ1-1, is KAGVTQTPRYLIKTRGQQVTLSCSPISGHRSVSWYQQTPGQGLQFLFEYFSETQRNKGNFPGRFSGRQFSNSRSEMNVSTLELGDSALYLCASSDGHLNTEAFFGQGTRLTVV.